These 30 T cell receptor beta chains were sequenced from one sample in a study of cytomegalovirus exposure and HLA in healthy donors. The PCR made use of 60 Vbeta and 13 Jbeta primers. Generated by immunoSEQ multiplex PCR, the TCRdb table keeps only in-frame clones and is missing some. The sample table includes tens of thousands of clones. Sequences were obtained from PBMCs. These receptors were taken from a male donor in good health and CMV-seronegative.

The chain carries TRBV11-1 and TRBJ1-1; D gene unclear. CDR1 and CDR2 (germline): SGHAT, FQDESV (reference sequence). CDR3 length equals 16 residues. With 5 bases removed from V and 0 bases from J, the gap between germline ends came to 16 bases. CDR3: CASSPASGDLNTEAFF. The CDR3 nucleotides are TGTGCCAGCAGCCCAGCCTCGGGAGACCTGAACACTGAAGCTTTCTTT.

This rearrangement joins TRBV19 to TRBJ1-1; D gene uncertain. V lost 5 bases to trimming and J lost 3 bases, with 13 bases between them. Germline V gives CDR1 LNHDA, CDR2 SQIVND (reference sequence). This CDR3 is 14 amino acids long. CDR3 residues: CASSVGWRDTEAFF. The CDR3 DNA reads as TGTGCCAGTAGTGTTGGATGGAGGGACACTGAAGCTTTCTTT.

The chain recombines TRBV19 with TRBJ1-1; TRBD1 is a possible D gene (6 bases). Looked up from germline, CDR1 is LNHDA and CDR2 is SQIVND (reference sequence). Trimming took 5 bases from V and 5 from J, leaving 12 bases between them. The CDR3 is made up of 13 amino acids. The CDR3 DNA reads TGTGCCAGTAGTCCTACAGGGAATACTGAAGCTTTCTTT. Its protein product is CASSPTGNTEAFF.

The rearrangement links TRBV4-1 to TRBJ1-5; D remains unclear. The germline CDR1 and CDR2 sequences are MGHRA and YSYEKL. The CDR3 sequence is 17 residues long. Trimming stripped 4 bases from V and 2 bases from J, with 18 bases between. CDR3 sequence reads: CASSLSDTGTGNQPQHF. The CDR3 DNA reads TGCGCCAGCAGCCTGTCGGATACGGGAACGGGCAATCAGCCCCAGCATTTT.

This rearrangement joins TRBV7-9 to TRBJ1-2; TRBD1 matches at 8 bases. Germline V gene data show CDR1 as SEHNR and CDR2 as FQNEAQ (reference sequence). The CDR3 totals 15 residues. The J segment lost 6 bases and the V segment lost 4 bases, leaving 10 bases of the junction unmatched. CDR3 in amino acids: CASSSTGVKGDGYTF. The CDR3 DNA reads as TGTGCCAGCAGCTCGACAGGGGTCAAGGGGGATGGCTACACCTTC.

The chain couples TRBV28 to TRBJ2-5, with D possibly being TRBD2 (5 bases). Germline-derived CDR1 and CDR2 are MDHEN and SYDVKM. Trimming cost V 6 bases and J 6 bases, with 17 bases left between them. This CDR3 has 14 residues. The CDR3 sequence is CASRGVPPGKTQYF. The CDR3 DNA reads as TGTGCCAGCAGGGGAGTACCGCCCGGGAAGACCCAGTACTTC. Variable domain in full (rest from reference TRBV28 and TRBJ2-5): DVKVTQSSRYLVKRTGEKVFLECVQDMDHENMFWYRQDPGLGLRLIYFSYDVKMKEKGDIPEGYSVSREKKERFSLILESASTNQTSMYLCASRGVPPGKTQYFGPGTRLLVL.

The chain carries TRBV28 and TRBJ2-2, with a weak D call TRBD2 (6 bases). This CDR3 contains 14 residues. The germline gives CDR1 MDHEN, CDR2 SYDVKM. V lost 7 bases, J lost 1 base, and 10 bases lay in between. This CDR3 reads CASMQGGNTGELFF. CDR3 in DNA: TGTGCCAGCATGCAGGGAGGGAACACCGGGGAGCTGTTTTTT.

J is TRBJ2-3 and V is TRBV27, with a possible D match to TRBD1 (5 bases). CDR1 MNHEY and CDR2 SMNVEV come from the germline V gene (reference sequence). The CDR3 runs 15 residues. Trimming cost V 6 bases and J 0 bases, with 13 bases left between them. CDR3 bases: TGTGCCAGCAGCCTGACAGAATTTAGCACAGATACGCAGTATTTT. This codes for CASSLTEFSTDTQYF.

J is TRBJ1-4 and V is TRBV2; the D gene is possibly TRBD1 (6 bases). The CDR3 loop spans 17 amino acids. Germline V gives CDR1 SNHLY, CDR2 FYNNEI. Trimming took 6 bases from V and 0 from J, leaving 17 bases between them. DNA of the CDR3: TGTGCCAGCAGACGACAGGCATCCGTTGCAACTAATGAAAAACTGTTTTTT. Protein product: CASRRQASVATNEKLFF. The entire variable domain, with the rest obtained from reference TRBV2 and TRBJ1-4, is as follows: EPEVTQTPSHQVTQMGQEVILRCVPISNHLYFYWYRQILGQKVEFLVSFYNNEISEKSEIFDDQFSVERPDGSNFTLKIRSTKLEDSAMYFCASRRQASVATNEKLFFGSGTQLSVL.

The V call is TRBV4-1, the J call TRBJ1-5; 9 nucleotides match TRBD1. Germline V gene sequence: CDR1 MGHRA, CDR2 YSYEKL. CDR3 size: 17 residues. V shed 3 bases and J 7 bases; nucleotides not matched to a gene: 13. The CDR3 here is CASSQPGQGAGGQPQHF. The CDR3 DNA is TGCGCCAGCAGCCAGCCGGGACAGGGTGCGGGAGGGCAGCCCCAGCATTTT.

The chain combines TRBV28 with TRBJ1-5; possibly TRBD1 for D (5 bases). The CDR3 is made up of 16 amino acids. The germline CDR1 and CDR2 sequences are MDHEN and SYDVKM. Trimming removed 7 bases at V and 4 bases at J, with 20 bases between. The CDR3 reads CASTLGGRGSNQPQHF. The DNA for the CDR3 is TGTGCCAGCACCTTGGGTGGACGGGGGTCGAATCAGCCCCAGCATTTT.

The gene calls are TRBV7-8 and TRBJ2-7; 9 bases align to TRBD1. The length of the CDR3 is 13 residues. The junction had 4 bases not matched to a gene; V was cut back by 6 bases and J by 4 bases. Germline V gene sequence: CDR1 SGHVS, CDR2 FQNEAQ. The DNA of the CDR3 is TGTGCCAGCAGAGACAGGGGGACGTACGAGCAGTACTTC. It specifies CASRDRGTYEQYF.

This chain links TRBV4-1 with TRBJ1-4, with TRBD1 matching 9 bases. The V segment lost 1 base and the J segment 4 bases; nucleotides outside the gene matches: 4. This CDR3 has 16 residues. Germline-derived CDR1 and CDR2 are MGHRA and YSYEKL. The CDR3 bases are TGCGCCAGCAGCCAAGGAAGGACAGGGGTTAATGAAAAACTGTTTTTT. This codes for CASSQGRTGVNEKLFF.

The gene calls are TRBV7-3 and TRBJ2-6, with a tentative D call TRBD1 (6 bases). CDR1 SGHTA and CDR2 FQGTGA come from the germline V gene. The CDR3 spans 17 residues. V was cut by 5 bases and J by 4 bases, with 18 bases left in between. The CDR3 nucleotides read TGTGCCAGCAGCCAAGGCGGCAGGGGCTCGGGGGCCAACGTCCTGACTTTC. Translated: CASSQGGRGSGANVLTF.

The chain employs TRBV29-1 and TRBJ2-7; 8 bases line up with TRBD2. J gave up 6 bases and V 3 bases, and 13 bases lay outside the gene matches. CDR1 and CDR2 from the germline V gene are SQVTM and ANQGSEA. CDR3 length: 15 residues. CDR3 in amino acids: CSVETGRGDFCEQYF. In nucleotides, the CDR3 is TGCAGCGTTGAGACGGGGCGGGGGGACTTCTGCGAGCAGTACTTC.

The V and J genes are TRBV4-2 and TRBJ1-5; D is ambiguous. Germline CDR1 LGHNA, CDR2 YNFKEQ. Trimming pared 4 bases from V and 7 bases from J, leaving 17 bases between. The CDR3 extends over 15 amino acids. DNA of the CDR3: TGTGCCAGCAGCCGAGAGGGCGCGGGAAAACAGCCCCAGCATTTT. Its translation is CASSREGAGKQPQHF.

Points on this clone: A read error may account for a junction end that differs from germline. V gene TRBV30 combines with J gene TRBJ2-1; a weak D match, TRBD1 (6 bases). Germline V CDR1 and CDR2: GTSNPN, SVGIG (reference sequence). This CDR3 is built from 15 residues. This chain's CDR3 is CAGSVNRVTKHEQFF. DNA for the CDR3: TGTGCCGGGAGTGTGAACAGGGTAACCAAACATGAGCAGTTCTTC.

The V and J genes are TRBV5-1 and TRBJ2-1; 9 positions match TRBD2. Losses at the gene ends were 3 bases for V and 7 bases for J; bases not matched to a gene: 8. Germline assignment: CDR1 SGHRS and CDR2 YFSETQ. This CDR3 region has 15 residues. The CDR3 region is CASSSLSTSGNEQFF. Written as DNA, the CDR3 is TGCGCCAGCAGCTCCCTCTCGACTAGCGGAAATGAGCAGTTCTTC.

As regards this clone: At one of its ends the junction is not consistent with the germline gene, which may arise from a read error. The CDR3 sequence is CASSPGQGTTTEDFF. The CDR3 DNA reads TGCGCCAGCAGCCCGGGACAGGGGACGACAACTGAAGATTTCTTT. The V gene is TRBV5-1, the J gene TRBJ1-1, with TRBD1 identical over 10 bases. Per germline, CDR1 SGHRS and CDR2 YFSETQ. The CDR3 runs 15 residues.

The chain links TRBV5-1 to TRBJ1-2, with D possibly matching TRBD1 (5 bases). Germline V gene data show CDR1 as SGHRS and CDR2 as YFSETQ. The CDR3 is made up of 12 amino acids. V lost 7 bases, J lost 2 bases, and 9 bases lay in between. The CDR3 bases are TGCGCCAGCCGCGCAGGGAACTATGGCTACACCTTC. Translating it yields CASRAGNYGYTF.

About this clone: One junction end does not reproduce the germline sequence, and a read error may be involved. The CDR3 DNA reads as TGTGCCGGGAGTGCAGCAGGGGTTAAGGCCTATGGCTACACCTTC. Amino acids: CAGSAAGVKAYGYTF. This chain uses TRBV30 with TRBJ1-2; weak D call: TRBD1 (6 bases). Germline CDR1 is GTSNPN and CDR2 is SVGIG (reference sequence). The CDR3 sequence is 15 residues long.

The chain is built from TRBV7-9 and TRBJ2-5, with D hard to call. The germline V gene has CDR1 SEHNR and CDR2 FQNEAQ (reference sequence). The CDR3 spans 15 residues. Deletions cut 1 base from V and 2 bases from J, with 11 bases between. The CDR3 loop reads CASSLGWLAQETQYF. For the CDR3, the DNA is TGTGCCAGCAGCTTAGGGTGGTTAGCTCAAGAGACCCAGTACTTC.

This chain joins TRBV6-5 and TRBJ1-5; TRBD1 aligns across 11 bases. V trimming: 4 bases; J trimming: 2 bases; junction bases outside the gene matches: 4. The CDR3 extends over 16 amino acids. Germline loops: CDR1 MNHEY, CDR2 SVGAGI. CDR3 DNA sequence: TGTGCCAGCAGTTCACAGGACAGGGGGCGCAATCAGCCCCAGCATTTT. Residues: CASSSQDRGRNQPQHF.

The rearrangement links TRBV30 to TRBJ1-5; TRBD1 is a possible D gene (5 bases). From germline, CDR1 is GTSNPN and CDR2 SVGIG (reference sequence). Trimming left V 2 bases short and J 9 bases short, with 11 bases between. CDR3 length equals 12 residues. The CDR3 sequence is CAWSPGFRPQHF. DNA for the CDR3: TGTGCCTGGAGTCCAGGGTTTCGGCCCCAGCATTTT.

With respect to this clone: Germline is not matched at one junction end, which may reflect a read error. The V call is TRBV18, the J call TRBJ2-3, with TRBD1 identical over 8 bases. Germline CDR1 reads KGHSH; CDR2 reads LQKENI. This CDR3 comprises 14 residues. CDR3 sequence (DNA): TGTGCCAGCTCATCGGCGCAGGGGGCAGATAAGCAGTATTTT. Translation: CASSSAQGADKQYF.

The V call is TRBV5-5, the J call TRBJ2-5; tentatively, D is TRBD1 (6 bases). The DNA end lines up better with TRBJ2-7; the J call may be wrong. Germline V lookup: CDR1 SGHKS, CDR2 YYEKEE (reference sequence). There are 12 residues in the CDR3. CDR3 loop: CASSSPGVEQYF. The CDR3 DNA sequence: TGTGCCAGCAGCTCTCCAGGGGTCGAGCAGTACTTC.

The genes are TRBV5-1 and TRBJ2-7; TRBD1 matches at 8 bases. Germline values: CDR1 SGHRS, CDR2 YFSETQ. J was trimmed by 4 bases and V by 6 bases; bases with no gene match: 12. The CDR3 runs 15 residues. In DNA form, the CDR3 reads TGCGCCAGCATGTTCGAACAGGGGGATGTATACGAGCAGTACTTC. Translated, it gives CASMFEQGDVYEQYF.

CDR3: CASSFGHTEAFF. CDR3 nucleotide sequence: TGTGCCAGCAGCTTTGGCCACACTGAAGCTTTCTTT. This rearrangement joins TRBV7-9 to TRBJ1-1, with D unresolved. Germline lookup yields CDR1 SEHNR and CDR2 FQNEAQ (reference sequence). This CDR3 is built from 12 residues. V lost 3 bases and J lost 3, with 5 bases in between.

The J gene is TRBJ1-3, the V gene TRBV28, with 8 bases lining up with TRBD1. Per germline, CDR1 MDHEN and CDR2 SYDVKM. This CDR3 is 15 amino acids long. V lost 8 bases, J lost 0 bases, and 6 bases stayed unmatched. CDR3 sequence: CASGTGIISGNTIYF. The DNA for the CDR3 is TGTGCCAGCGGGACAGGTATAATCTCTGGAAACACCATATATTTT.

The chain combines TRBV6-1 with TRBJ2-7; D is unclear. The V and J ends lost 2 bases and 4 bases respectively, with 3 bases between them. The CDR3 extends over 11 amino acids. Germline CDR1 and CDR2: MNHNS and SASEGT. CDR3 DNA sequence: TGTGCCAGCAGTGAACAGTACGAGCAGTACTTC. Translating gives CASSEQYEQYF.